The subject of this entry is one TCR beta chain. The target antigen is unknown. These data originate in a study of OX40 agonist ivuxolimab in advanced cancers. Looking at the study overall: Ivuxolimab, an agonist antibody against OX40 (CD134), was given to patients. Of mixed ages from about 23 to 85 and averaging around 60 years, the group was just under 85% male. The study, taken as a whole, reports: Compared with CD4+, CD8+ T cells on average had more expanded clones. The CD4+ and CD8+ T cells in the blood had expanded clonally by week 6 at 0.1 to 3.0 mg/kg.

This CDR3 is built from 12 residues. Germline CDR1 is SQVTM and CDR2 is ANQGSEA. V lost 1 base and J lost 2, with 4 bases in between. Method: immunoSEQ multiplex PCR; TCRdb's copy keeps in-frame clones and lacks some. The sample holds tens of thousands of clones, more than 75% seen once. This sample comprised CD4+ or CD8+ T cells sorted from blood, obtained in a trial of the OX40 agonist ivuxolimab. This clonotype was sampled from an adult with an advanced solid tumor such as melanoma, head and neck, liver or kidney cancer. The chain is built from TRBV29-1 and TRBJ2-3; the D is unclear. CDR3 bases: TGCAGCGTTGAAGGGATCACAGATACGCAGTATTTT. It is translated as CSVEGITDTQYF.